This TCR beta chain was documented in a study of blood T cell repertoires in COVID-19. A note on this clone: The identical CDR3 is also encoded by other nucleotide sequences in the sample.

Libraries were prepared by immunoSEQ multiplex PCR; TCRdb keeps only in-frame clonotypes and omits some of them. The top ten clones hold more than 0.95% of a sample with some 210,000 clones, around 90% of them seen once. Germline assignment: CDR1 MDHEN and CDR2 SYDVKM. This CDR3 has 11 amino acids. V lost 3 bases and J lost 6, with 4 bases in between. Input material: peripheral blood. The rearrangement joins TRBV28 to TRBJ2-3; D is uncertain. The sequence was collected from a man aged 30 to 39 with acute or convalescent COVID-19. The CDR3 protein is CASSFLDTQYF. CDR3 nucleotides: TGTGCCAGCAGTTTCTTGGATACGCAGTATTTT.